This T cell receptor beta chain stems from a study of Tregs in tolerant kidney transplant recipients. Whole-study findings and limits: Findings come from small patient numbers and require larger validation.

Generated by immunoSEQ multiplex PCR, the TCRdb table keeps only in-frame clones and is missing some. The data contain hundreds of thousands of clones, 65% to 85% of them singletons. This clone was observed once. Its antigen is still unknown. Germline V gene sequence: CDR1 SEHNR, CDR2 FQNEAQ (reference sequence). V was pared by 5 bases and J by 2 bases, with 7 bases between. There are 13 residues in the CDR3. The TCR was taken from a human donor in good health. The sequencing sample was made of CD4+ T cells from blood. J is TRBJ1-3 and V is TRBV7-9; tentative D call: TRBD1 (5 bases). The CDR3 region has the DNA TGTGCCAGCAGCCCGGGGGCTGGAAACACCATATATTTT. Residues: CASSPGAGNTIYF.